Here is one T cell receptor beta chain with its context. The data are from a study of T-cell reconstitution after alpha-beta-depleted transplantation in children. A TCRbeta library incorporating unique molecular identifiers was prepared. TCRdb itself ran the PCR reads through MiXCR, one entry per CDR3 protein. Altogether around 8,600 distinct CDR3 sequences are present, approximately 15% being singletons, with the ten largest covering approximately 90%. The CDR3 spans 17 residues. Here the sequenced sample was PBMCs, mostly from graft donor cells, taken 60 days after TCRalphabeta/CD19-depleted stem cell transplant. J is TRBJ2-7 and V is TRBV21-1. TRBV21-1 represents a pseudogene. This receptor was taken from a girl under three years old who had a stem cell transplant for combined immunodeficiency, so the T cells may come from the graft donor. The CDR3 sequence: CASSNLQHYYLSYEQYF. CDR3 nucleotides: TGTGCCAGCAGCAATCTTCAACATTACTATCTCTCCTACGAGCAGTACTTC.